The sequence of this T cell receptor beta chain was determined in a study of regulatory T cells in long-lasting Graves disease. There are a few counts of this clonotype. Its matching antigen is unknown. Study-level points and caveats: TRBV28, TRBJ1-2 and TRBJ2-5 were segments that persistent disease favored.

For TCR beta, libraries came from iRepertoire HTBI primers and Arm-PCR of CDR3 regions. Via MiXCR, TCRdb re-called the multiplex PCR reads, giving one row per CDR3 protein. The profile covers some 500,000 distinct CDR3 sequences, with approximately 16% appearing a single time and around a quarter taken by the ten largest. Time point here: newly diagnosed GD, antithyroid drugs for less than 3 months. After RNA was extracted from PBMCs, the TCR library was made from it. Trimming removed 4 bases from V and 1 base from J, with 23 bases in between. The CDR3 is made up of 19 amino acids. The germline V gene has CDR1 SGHDN and CDR2 FVKESK. Another study also made use of these data, one on T cells in Graves' hyperthyroidism and ophthalmopathy. That paper notes: The HTBI primer set served for first-round RT-PCR of the TCR CDR3. Patients with ophthalmopathy were separated from those with stable hyperthyroidism by a 13 V-J model. Model-based prediction identified ophthalmopathy a median approximately 6.2 months prior to its onset.

The sample in question was peripheral blood mononuclear cells (PBMCs), obtained at new diagnosis, from a patient treated with antithyroid drugs. The J gene is TRBJ1-3, the V gene TRBV14, with unresolved D. This clonotype was sampled from a woman aged 35 to 59 with Graves disease. The CDR3 DNA reads TGTGCCAGCAGCCGTTCGACAAGCTCGAGTGGTAGTTCTGGAAACACCATATATTTT. The encoded protein is CASSRSTSSSGSSGNTIYF.